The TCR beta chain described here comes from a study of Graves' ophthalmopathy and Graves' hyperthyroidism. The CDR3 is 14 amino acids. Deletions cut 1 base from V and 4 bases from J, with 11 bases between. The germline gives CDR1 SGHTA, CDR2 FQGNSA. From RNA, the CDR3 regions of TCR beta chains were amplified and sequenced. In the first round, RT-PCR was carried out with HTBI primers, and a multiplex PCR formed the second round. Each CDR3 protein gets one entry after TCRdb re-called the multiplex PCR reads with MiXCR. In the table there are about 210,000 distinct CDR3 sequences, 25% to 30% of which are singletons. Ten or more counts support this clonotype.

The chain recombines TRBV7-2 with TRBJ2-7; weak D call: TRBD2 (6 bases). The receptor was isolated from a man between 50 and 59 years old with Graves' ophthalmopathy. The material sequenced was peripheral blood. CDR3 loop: CASSLGGTRYEQYF. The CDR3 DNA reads TGTGCCAGCAGCTTAGGGGGGACTCGATACGAGCAGTACTTC. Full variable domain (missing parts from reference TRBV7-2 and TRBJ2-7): GAGVSQSPSNKVTEKGKDVELRCDPISGHTALYWYRQSLGQGLEFLIYFQGNSAPDKSGLPSDRFSAERTGGSVSTLTIQRTQQEDSAVYLCASSLGGTRYEQYFGPGTRLTVT.